This TCR beta chain was retrieved from a study of blood T cell repertoires in COVID-19. The CDR3 totals 13 residues. The V end lost 9 bases, the J end lost 0 bases, and 9 bases lay between the germline ends. The germline V gene encodes CDR1 SNHLY and CDR2 FYNNEI. The participants were between about 18 and 90 years old and came from 20 to 30 US areas. Participants were placed into cohorts based on the clinical history they reported. Within 2 weeks of study entry, exposed participants had contacted a PCR-confirmed or clinician-diagnosed COVID-19 case. This table comes from immunoSEQ multiplex PCR, and its TCRdb copy is limited to in-frame clones, with some not included. The sample has 250,000 or so clones; about 88% are singletons.

The clonotype was recovered from a woman between 45 and 60 years old who had been exposed to COVID-19. The sample taken for sequencing was PBMCs or T cells enriched from blood (not recorded which). The chain has TRBV2 and TRBJ1-5; D is undetermined. The CDR3 DNA reads as TGTGCCAGTCGCAGCGCTAGCAATCAGCCCCAGCATTTT. This translates into CASRSASNQPQHF.